This T cell receptor (beta chain) stems from a study of T cell responses to AZD1222 COVID-19 vaccine. Points from the study as a whole: Baseline seropositivity characterized only a handful of AZD1222 recipients. Donor demographics were predominantly white British with a female majority; clonal diversity may be underestimated.

The data were produced by immunoSEQ multiplex PCR, yet TCRdb's version contains in-frame clones alone and is incomplete. The data contain 90,000 to 150,000 clones, 85% to 90% of them singletons. V was trimmed by 2 bases and J by 8 bases, leaving 13 bases between them. This CDR3 contains 13 residues. Germline CDR1 SGHNT, CDR2 YYREEE (reference sequence). With respect to this clone: Antigen specificity is unknown.

The input for sequencing was peripheral blood, taken 28 days after the second AZD1222 dose. This chain links TRBV5-4 with TRBJ1-2; a weak D match, TRBD1 (5 bases). The receptor's source is an adult who received the AZD1222 COVID-19 vaccine. Here the CDR3 reads CASSFRDPGGYTF. CDR3 in DNA: TGTGCCAGCAGCTTCCGGGACCCAGGCGGCTACACCTTC.